This T cell receptor (beta chain) was observed in a study of Graves' ophthalmopathy and Graves' hyperthyroidism. RNA transcripts provided the template for amplifying TCR beta CDR3 regions. Second-round multiplex PCR followed a first-round RT-PCR using HTBI primers. A single record per CDR3 protein comes from TCRdb applying MiXCR to the multiplex PCR reads. This table has over a million distinct CDR3 sequences, about 38% appearing once. As diagnostic evidence, clinical symptoms, serum thyroxine, TRAb, thyroid ultrasound and orbital computed tomography were relied upon. Germline V gene data show CDR1 as SQVTM and CDR2 as ANQGSEA. The CDR3 loop spans 13 amino acids. The V end was cut by 4 bases, the J end by 0 bases, with 10 bases between.

The receptor was derived from an adult man with Graves' hyperthyroidism. V usage is TRBV29-1 and J usage is TRBJ2-7; D uncertain. What was sequenced was peripheral blood or thyroid tissue (not recorded which). CDR3 bases: TGCAGCGTTGCCCGACACGGCTCCTACGAGCAGTACTTC. The encoded protein is CSVARHGSYEQYF.